One sample yielded the 18 T cell receptor beta chains listed below, sequenced in a study of CD8+ T cells in alopecia areata. Sequencing used cDNA as its template, made by extracting RNA and reverse transcribing it. Profiled with immunoSEQ multiplex PCR; TCRdb holds only in-frame clones, not every one. The profile shows some 110,000 clones, 58% of them singletons. The sample's treatment: oral pan-JAK inhibitor, 5-10 mg twice daily. Specimen: CD8+ T cells sorted from blood, collected at week 4, from a patient treated with tofacitinib. These receptor sequences come from a human donor with alopecia areata.

This clone was recorded a few times. The V gene is TRBV29-1, the J gene TRBJ2-3; D remains unclear. Germline V CDR1 and CDR2: SQVTM, ANQGSEA. V was cut by 5 bases and J by 2 bases, with 11 bases left in between. The CDR3 is 13 residues long. CDR3 in amino acids: CSVQAFDTDTQYF. CDR3 DNA sequence: TGCAGCGTTCAGGCCTTCGACACAGATACGCAGTATTTT.

Notes on this clone: This specimen includes other DNA sequences encoding the same CDR3. The chain has TRBV27 and TRBJ1-1; D is unclear. CDR1 is MNHEY and CDR2 is SMNVEV in the germline V gene (reference sequence). V was trimmed by 4 bases and J by 0 bases, leaving 6 bases between them. The CDR3 has 13 amino acids. DNA of the CDR3: TGTGCCAGCAGTTCGGAGTTGAACACTGAAGCTTTCTTT. Protein: CASSSELNTEAFF.

V gene TRBV7-9 combines with J gene TRBJ1-2, with 9 bases lining up with TRBD1. The CDR3 spans 15 residues. Germline V gives CDR1 SEHNR, CDR2 FQNEAQ (reference sequence). After removal of 5 bases from V and 4 bases from J, the junction contained 8 bases not matched to a gene. CDR3 DNA sequence: TGTGCCAGCAGCACCAACAGGGGGCCTGCCTATGGCTACACCTTC. Translation gives CASSTNRGPAYGYTF. The complete variable domain, with remaining parts taken from reference TRBV7-9 and TRBJ1-2, reads DTGVSQNPRHKITKRGQNVTFRCDPISEHNRLYWYRQTLGQGPEFLTYFQNEAQLEKSRLLSDRFSAERPKGSFSTLEIQRTEQGDSAMYLCASSTNRGPAYGYTFGSGTRLTVV.

This clone was found a few times. The genes are TRBV30 and TRBJ1-1; tentatively, D is TRBD1 (6 bases). CDR1 is GTSNPN and CDR2 is SVGIG in the germline V gene (reference sequence). The CDR3 sequence is 13 residues long. Between the trimmed V and J ends, which lost 1 base and 1 base, there was a span of 7 bases. CDR3 amino acids: CAWSEGGNTEAFF. In nucleotides, the CDR3 is TGTGCCTGGAGTGAAGGGGGGAACACTGAAGCTTTCTTT.

The gene calls are TRBV27 and TRBJ1-1, with TRBD1 matching over 9 bases. The CDR3 runs 14 residues. Germline V gene lookup returns CDR1 MNHEY and CDR2 SMNVEV (reference sequence). The ends lost 8 bases at V and 4 bases at J; junction bases unmatched: 8. The CDR3 region has the DNA TGTGCCAGCGCTGTACAGGGGGCCGGCACTGAAGCTTTCTTT. Protein sequence: CASAVQGAGTEAFF.

The chain uses TRBV29-1 and TRBJ2-7, with 10 bases matching TRBD1. The CDR3 is 15 amino acids. Germline lookup yields CDR1 SQVTM and CDR2 ANQGSEA. J gave up 4 bases and V 0 bases, and 6 bases lay outside the gene matches. CDR3 coding DNA: TGCAGCGTTGAAGATAGGGGACAGGGGTCGTACGAGCAGTACTTC. This encodes CSVEDRGQGSYEQYF.

The chain couples TRBV30 to TRBJ1-5; no definite D call. Germline-derived CDR1 and CDR2 are GTSNPN and SVGIG (reference sequence). The ends were cut back, 0 bases at V and 5 bases at J, with 8 bases in the middle. This CDR3 is built from 13 residues. Written as DNA, the CDR3 is TGTGCCTGGAGTGTCGTTGATGATCAGCCCCAGCATTTT. Translating gives CAWSVVDDQPQHF.

This chain joins TRBV25-1 and TRBJ2-7; 8 bases match TRBD1. CDR1 and CDR2 (germline): MGHDK, SYGVNS. The CDR3 is 14 amino acids. V lost 3 bases and J lost 7; bases outside the gene matches: 8. CDR3 protein: CASSDRGPLREQYF. DNA for the CDR3: TGTGCCAGCAGTGACAGGGGGCCTCTCCGAGAGCAGTACTTC.

The chain uses TRBV30 and TRBJ1-2; D is ambiguous. Per germline, CDR1 GTSNPN and CDR2 SVGIG (reference sequence). The CDR3 totals 12 residues. V lost 1 base and J 8 bases, leaving 11 bases between the germline ends. The CDR3 loop reads CAWSGAEAGYTF. Here the CDR3 DNA reads TGTGCCTGGAGTGGGGCCGAAGCGGGCTACACCTTC.

The CDR3 sequence is CAWSDGTYNEQFF. CDR3 sequence (DNA): TGTGCCTGGAGTGATGGGACGTACAATGAGCAGTTCTTC. J is TRBJ2-1 and V is TRBV30; D possibly matches TRBD1 or TRBD2 (5 bases each). Trimming shortened V by 1 base and J by 4 bases, and 8 bases separated the two germline ends. The CDR3 runs 13 residues. The germline V gene encodes CDR1 GTSNPN and CDR2 SVGIG (reference sequence).

The CDR3 here is CAWRRKDSGANVLTF. The CDR3 bases are TGTGCCTGGAGGCGAAAAGACTCTGGGGCCAACGTCCTGACTTTC. The chain couples TRBV30 to TRBJ2-6; no firm D call. The germline CDR1 and CDR2 sequences are GTSNPN and SVGIG (reference sequence). This CDR3 spans 15 amino acids. V dropped 3 bases and J dropped 0 bases, with 9 bases sitting between them.

This clone turned up a few times. This rearrangement joins TRBV29-1 to TRBJ2-7; 7 nucleotides line up with TRBD2. Germline trimming cut 5 bases from V and 0 bases from J; bases unmatched to any gene: 4. Germline CDR1 and CDR2: SQVTM and ANQGSEA. The CDR3 loop spans 13 amino acids. The CDR3 DNA reads TGCAGCGTTAAAGGCGGGAGCTCCTACGAGCAGTACTTC. Translating gives CSVKGGSSYEQYF.

The CDR3 nucleotides read TGTGCCAGCAGCCTAGAGGCTAACTATGGCTACACCTTC. Residues: CASSLEANYGYTF. V gene TRBV27 combines with J gene TRBJ1-2; no definite D call. The CDR3 extends over 13 amino acids. Germline lookup yields CDR1 MNHEY and CDR2 SMNVEV (reference sequence). Trimming cost V 6 bases and J 0 bases, with 8 bases left between them.

This clone showed up just a few times. The chain joins TRBV7-9 to TRBJ2-5; unclear D gene. The CDR3 extends over 15 amino acids. From germline, CDR1 is SEHNR and CDR2 FQNEAQ (reference sequence). The V and J ends lost 3 bases and 1 base respectively, with 12 bases between them. CDR3 protein: CASSFSPDLQETQYF. In nucleotides, the CDR3 is TGTGCCAGCAGCTTTTCTCCGGACCTCCAAGAGACCCAGTACTTC.

The chain links TRBV29-1 to TRBJ2-7, with D possibly matching TRBD2 (6 bases). The CDR3 has 14 amino acids. V was trimmed by 8 bases and J by 7 bases, leaving 24 bases between them. CDR1 and CDR2 (germline): SQVTM, ANQGSEA. The CDR3 DNA reads TGCAGCTTCCTAACAGAGGGTGCTGGGAGGGAGCAGTACTTC. Translating it yields CSFLTEGAGREQYF.

This clone has more than one count but fewer than ten. V and J are TRBV30 and TRBJ1-1; D uncertain. Per the germline V gene, CDR1 is GTSNPN and CDR2 is SVGIG (reference sequence). There are 13 residues in the CDR3. V lost 5 bases and J lost 3, with 13 bases in between. CDR3 loop: CAWEEREDTEAFF. CDR3 DNA: TGTGCCTGGGAGGAACGAGAGGACACTGAAGCTTTCTTT.

The chain joins TRBV23-1 to TRBJ2-1, with a possible D match to TRBD1 (6 bases). TRBV23-1 falls under the ORF class, with uncertain function. Trimming took off 0 bases at V and 12 bases at J, with 24 bases between the two ends. This CDR3 contains 17 residues. The CDR3 is CASSQSGAAQRPRGQFF. In DNA, the CDR3 is TGCGCCAGCAGTCAATCGGGGGCGGCTCAGCGGCCCCGGGGGCAGTTCTTC.

J is TRBJ2-4 and V is TRBV30, with D unclear. V shed 2 bases and J shed 12 bases, with 17 bases lying between them. Germline V gene lookup returns CDR1 GTSNPN and CDR2 SVGIG (reference sequence). The CDR3 consists of 13 residues. CDR3 sequence (DNA): TGTGCCTGGAGTCCTGGCTCCCCGGCAGCTCAGTACTTC. This translates into CAWSPGSPAAQYF.